Below, 11 T cell receptor beta chains from the same sample are listed, as sequenced in a study of blood T cell repertoires in COVID-19. Some clones are missing from TCRdb's copy, which holds only in-frame ones; the method was immunoSEQ multiplex PCR. The sample consists of over 200,000 clones, roughly 84% of them appearing once. What was sequenced was PBMCs or T cells enriched from blood (not recorded which). The receptors derive from a woman between 35 and 50 years old who had recovered from COVID-19.

This chain uses TRBV12-3 or TRBV12-4 with TRBJ1-1; D ambiguous. CDR3 length equals 13 residues. V was cut by 7 bases and J by 6 bases, with 15 bases left in between. The CDR3 is CASTFRQVSEAFF. CDR3 DNA sequence: TGTGCCAGCACCTTCCGACAAGTCTCTGAAGCTTTCTTT.

The chain has TRBV7-2 and TRBJ1-1; a possible D gene is TRBD1 (5 bases). The CDR3 extends over 15 amino acids. In germline, CDR1 is SGHTA, CDR2 FQGNSA. V was shortened by 4 bases and J by 3 bases, with 15 bases between the two germline ends. This CDR3 is CASSSRDLKDTEAFF. The CDR3, as DNA: TGTGCCAGCAGCTCCCGGGACTTGAAGGACACTGAAGCTTTCTTT.

The chain links TRBV11-3 to TRBJ2-3, with no clear D. The germline V gene encodes CDR1 SGHNT and CDR2 YENEEA. CDR3 length equals 12 residues. Trimming took off 1 base at V and 9 bases at J, with 8 bases between the two ends. CDR3 loop: CASSLASGTQYF. DNA of the CDR3: TGTGCCAGCAGCTTAGCCTCCGGGACGCAGTATTTT. The complete variable domain, with remaining parts taken from reference TRBV11-3 and TRBJ2-3, reads EAGVVQSPRYKIIEKKQPVAFWCNPISGHNTLYWYLQNLGQGPELLIRYENEEAVDDSQLPKDRFSAERLKGVDSTLKIQPAELGDSAVYLCASSLASGTQYFGPGTRLTVL.

The chain carries TRBV15 and TRBJ1-5; maybe TRBD1 (5 bases). The CDR3 extends over 16 amino acids. Germline values: CDR1 LNHNV, CDR2 YYDKDF (reference sequence). V was trimmed by 1 base and J by 2 bases, leaving 12 bases between them. CDR3 in amino acids: CATSRVGVGGNQPQHF. The CDR3 coding sequence is TGTGCCACCAGCAGAGTTGGGGTAGGGGGCAATCAGCCCCAGCATTTT.

This chain connects TRBV19 to TRBJ1-1; a possible D gene is TRBD1 (6 bases). Looked up from germline, CDR1 is LNHDA and CDR2 is SQIVND (reference sequence). V lost 0 bases to trimming and J lost 6 bases, with 11 bases between them. The CDR3 is made up of 14 amino acids. CDR3 residues: CASSIDRWGPEAFF. In DNA, the CDR3 is TGTGCCAGTAGTATAGATCGGTGGGGGCCTGAAGCTTTCTTT.

The V gene is TRBV7-3, the J gene TRBJ2-7, with D possibly matching TRBD2 (6 bases). This CDR3 is 13 amino acids long. Germline V gene data show CDR1 as SGHTA and CDR2 as FQGTGA. V was trimmed by 5 bases and J by 9 bases, leaving 17 bases between them. The CDR3 is CASSPGGRSRQYF. The CDR3 DNA sequence: TGTGCCAGCAGCCCCGGGGGAAGGAGTCGGCAGTACTTC.

This clone has a handful of counts. The chain links TRBV28 to TRBJ2-1; a possible D gene is TRBD2 (6 bases). V gave up 8 bases and J gave up 9 bases, with 26 bases separating them. The CDR3 covers 16 residues. Per the germline V gene, CDR1 is MDHEN and CDR2 is SYDVKM. CDR3 sequence: CASLTGAGSGSVEQFF. CDR3 nucleotide sequence: TGTGCCAGCCTTACCGGGGCGGGAAGCGGGTCAGTTGAGCAGTTCTTC.

This chain connects TRBV6-2 or TRBV6-3 to TRBJ2-3, with a possible D match to TRBD2 (5 bases). Between the trimmed V and J ends, which lost 5 bases and 1 base, there was a span of 13 bases. CDR3 length equals 15 residues. Germline V gene data show CDR1 as MNHEY and CDR2 as SVGEGT. The CDR3 region has the DNA TGTGCCAGCAGTACGGGTCGGGATGGCACAGATACGCAGTATTTT. Protein sequence: CASSTGRDGTDTQYF.

This sequence joins TRBV11-3 and TRBJ2-1; D is unclear. The CDR3 covers 17 residues. The ends were cut back, 7 bases at V and 0 bases at J, with 19 bases in the middle. Germline V gene sequence: CDR1 SGHNT, CDR2 YENEEA. The CDR3 region has the DNA TGTGCCAGCACCTCGTGGGTGACTCCCGGCTCCTACAATGAGCAGTTCTTC. Amino acids: CASTSWVTPGSYNEQFF. The whole variable domain, remainder taken from reference TRBV11-3 and TRBJ2-1, is EAGVVQSPRYKIIEKKQPVAFWCNPISGHNTLYWYLQNLGQGPELLIRYENEEAVDDSQLPKDRFSAERLKGVDSTLKIQPAELGDSAVYLCASTSWVTPGSYNEQFFGPGTRLTVL.

This clone has more than one count but fewer than ten. The rearrangement links TRBV13 to TRBJ2-1, with 7 positions matching TRBD1. The germline V gene encodes CDR1 PRHDT and CDR2 FYEKMQ (reference sequence). Unmatched junction bases numbered 8, after V lost 5 bases and J lost 4 bases. CDR3 length: 15 amino acids. The CDR3 nucleotides read TGTGCCAGCAGCCCGTACGGGACAGATTACAATGAGCAGTTCTTC. This codes for CASSPYGTDYNEQFF.

The chain is built from TRBV3-1 (or the pseudogene TRBV3-2) and TRBJ1-2; D might be TRBD1 (6 bases). Trimming took 0 bases from V and 5 from J, leaving 16 bases between them. Germline loops: CDR1 LGHDT, CDR2 YNNKEL (reference sequence). The CDR3 is 16 residues long. The CDR3 nucleotides are TGTGCCAGCAGCCAAGAACATGGGGGCGGCCCGTATGGCTACACCTTC. This translates into CASSQEHGGGPYGYTF.